These T cell receptor beta chains were read from a single sample in a study of metastatic and nonmetastatic thyroid tumors. TCRdb reprocessed the PCR reads using MiXCR. The sample contains fewer than 40,000 clones, roughly 25% of which appear only once. Sequenced: blood. The receptors shown here come from a female donor with papillary thyroid cancer or a benign thyroid nodule (not recorded which). Some clones in this sample may be carry-over from other donors' samples. CDR3s include the opening cysteine and the closing phenylalanine or tryptophan. Each record gives: V gene, D gene, clone size, J gene, CDR3 DNA, CDR3 protein. D genes are given only for firm matches. Clone sizes are given selectively: once, few, many, or a class where the clone is expanded.

V: TRBV19; D: TRBD2; size: NA; J: TRBJ2-7; DNA: TGTGCCAGTAGTGGGGGACTAGCGAGCAACGAGCAGTACTTC; CDR3: CASSGGLASNEQYF
V: TRBV20-1; D: TRBD2; size: many; J: TRBJ2-3; DNA: TGCAGTGCTGAGGGGCTAGCGGAGGCCTCTTCTCCCACAGATACGCAGTATTTT; CDR3: CSAEGLAEASSPTDTQYF
V: TRBV5-1; D: NA; size: NA; J: TRBJ1-1; DNA: TGCGCCAGCAGCTTTGACAGCACTGAAGCTTTCTTT; CDR3: CASSFDSTEAFF
V: TRBV6-4; D: NA; size: NA; J: TRBJ2-7; DNA: TGTGCCAGCAGTGACCGCCCCGGGGAGGACGCCGCGAGGACCTACGAGCAGTACTTC; CDR3: CASSDRPGEDAARTYEQYF
V: TRBV30; D: TRBD2; size: NA; J: TRBJ2-5; DNA: TGTGCCTGGAGTGTAAGTCTAGCGGGAGTCACGGAGACCCAGTACTTC; CDR3: CAWSVSLAGVTETQYF
V: TRBV11-2; D: NA; size: NA; J: TRBJ2-3; DNA: TGTGCCAGCAGTAGAGGGATATGGAGCACAGATACGCAGTATTTT; CDR3: CASSRGIWSTDTQYF
V: TRBV7-2; D: TRBD1; size: many; J: TRBJ1-1; DNA: TGTGCCAGCAGCCAAACGGGACAGGGTGTGACTGAAGCTTTCTTT; CDR3: CASSQTGQGVTEAFF
V: TRBV30; D: NA; size: many; J: TRBJ1-2; DNA: TGTGCCTGGAGTGGGGGAAGGGACTATGGCTACACCTTC; CDR3: CAWSGGRDYGYTF
V: TRBV28; D: NA; size: many; J: TRBJ1-2; DNA: TGTGCCAGCAGTCTGCGCCTCTATGGCTACACCTTC; CDR3: CASSLRLYGYTF
V: TRBV7-8; D: NA; size: medium-sized; J: TRBJ1-2; DNA: TGTGCCAGCAGCTCCCTAAGCGGTCAGCGGTGGGGCTACACCTTC; CDR3: CASSSLSGQRWGYTF
V: TRBV10-3; D: NA; size: many; J: TRBJ1-1; DNA: TGTGCCATCAGTGTCGTCGACGGTGAAGCTTTCTTT; CDR3: CAISVVDGEAFF
V: TRBV29-1; D: TRBD2; size: many; J: TRBJ2-2; DNA: TGCAGCGTTGGGGCCGGACTAGCCACCGGGGAGCTGTTTTTT; CDR3: CSVGAGLATGELFF
V: TRBV6-2/TRBV6-3; D: TRBD2; size: many; J: TRBJ2-3; DNA: TGTGCCAGCAGCCAAGGACTAGCGGGAGGGAGCACAGATACGCAGTATTTT; CDR3: CASSQGLAGGSTDTQYF
V: TRBV19; D: TRBD1; size: medium-sized; J: TRBJ1-2; DNA: TGTGCCAGTAGTGAACAGGGGCTCCTCTATGGCTACACCTTC; CDR3: CASSEQGLLYGYTF
V: TRBV6-2/TRBV6-3; D: NA; size: NA; J: TRBJ2-7; DNA: TGTGCCAGCAGTCGGGACTGGGACGAGCAGTACTTC; CDR3: CASSRDWDEQYF
V: TRBV19; D: NA; size: many; J: TRBJ1-1; DNA: TGTGCCAGTAGTCCGCGGACAGTCATGAACACTGAAGCTTTCTTT; CDR3: CASSPRTVMNTEAFF
V: TRBV28; D: NA; size: medium-sized; J: TRBJ2-7; DNA: TGTGCCAGCACACCCGGGGGAACCTACGAGCAGTACTTC; CDR3: CASTPGGTYEQYF
V: TRBV11-2; D: NA; size: few; J: TRBJ1-2; DNA: TGTGCCAGCAGCCCTCCTGGGGCATATGGGGGGGATGGCTACACCTTC; CDR3: CASSPPGAYGGDGYTF
V: TRBV12-3/TRBV12-4; D: TRBD1; size: medium-sized; J: TRBJ1-6; DNA: TGTGCCAGCAGCCCCCCCGGACAGGGGAATTCACCCCTCCACTTT; CDR3: CASSPPGQGNSPLHF
V: TRBV5-4; D: TRBD1; size: many; J: TRBJ2-5; DNA: TGTGCCAGCGGCCAGTACAGGGGGGCGCAACAAGAGACCCAGTACTTC; CDR3: CASGQYRGAQQETQYF